This entry lists 15 T cell receptor beta chains sequenced from one sample in a study of shared clonotypes between healthy human individuals. The protocol was immunoSEQ multiplex PCR, while the TCRdb copy is restricted to in-frame clones and leaves out a portion. The table lists 2.3 million or so clones, approximately 93% of them singletons. Input material: naive CD4+ T cells from PBMCs. Subset of the sample: CD45RA+ positively selected. These receptors all stem from a young man in good health. Some clones in this sample may be carry-over from other donors' samples.

This clone turned up a few times. The chain employs TRBV28 and TRBJ1-2, with D tentatively TRBD1 (6 bases). The CDR3 has 12 residues. The germline V gene has CDR1 MDHEN and CDR2 SYDVKM. V lost 2 bases, J lost 10 bases, and 11 bases lay in between. This CDR3 is CASSLPGAFYTF. CDR3 sequence (DNA): TGTGCCAGCAGTTTACCAGGGGCGTTCTACACCTTC.

The genes are TRBV11-1 and TRBJ2-7; the match to TRBD2 covers 9 bases. With V trimmed by 7 bases and J by 2 bases, 12 bases remained unmatched. The CDR3 length is 16 residues. CDR1 and CDR2 (germline): SGHAT, FQDESV (reference sequence). The CDR3 sequence: CASTSLAGVDAYEQYF. For the CDR3, the DNA is TGTGCCAGCACGTCCTTAGCGGGAGTGGATGCCTACGAGCAGTACTTC.

The rearrangement uses TRBV7-8 and TRBJ2-1, with TRBD2 matching over 7 bases. V shed 5 bases and J 7 bases; nucleotides not matched to a gene: 14. The germline V gene encodes CDR1 SGHVS and CDR2 FQNEAQ. CDR3 size: 16 residues. The CDR3 DNA follows: TGTGCCAGCAGCCAGCCGGCGGGGGTAGGGTTAAATGAGCAGTTCTTC. Protein sequence: CASSQPAGVGLNEQFF. Drawing the rest from reference TRBV7-8 and TRBJ2-1, the complete variable domain is GAGVSQSPRYKVAKRGQDVALRCDPISGHVSLFWYQQALGQGPEFLTYFQNEAQLDKSGLPSDRFFAERPEGSVSTLKIQRTQQEDSAVYLCASSQPAGVGLNEQFFGPGTRLTVL.

V gene TRBV7-9 combines with J gene TRBJ2-2; TRBD1 or TRBD2 may be the D gene (5 bases each). This CDR3 has 13 residues. The germline CDR1 and CDR2 sequences are SEHNR and FQNEAQ (reference sequence). The ends were cut back, 5 bases at V and 6 bases at J, with 10 bases in the middle. The CDR3 nucleotides read TGTGCCAGCAGCCGCCGGGACGCCGGGGAGCTGTTTTTT. This encodes CASSRRDAGELFF.

In this sample, this clone turned up once. The J gene is TRBJ2-1, the V gene TRBV28, with TRBD2 identical over 7 bases. The germline CDR1 and CDR2 sequences are MDHEN and SYDVKM. The CDR3 has 14 residues. V trimming: 10 bases; J trimming: 6 bases; junction bases outside the gene matches: 12. CDR3 protein: CATSRASGRNEQFF. CDR3 coding DNA: TGTGCCACCTCAAGGGCTAGCGGTCGCAATGAGCAGTTCTTC.

The rearrangement uses TRBV29-1 and TRBJ2-3, with a tentative D call TRBD2 (6 bases). The CDR3 loop spans 14 amino acids. Trimming stripped 6 bases from V and 0 bases from J, with 13 bases between. Germline loops: CDR1 SQVTM, CDR2 ANQGSEA. The CDR3 reads CSVGKRVSTDTQYF. CDR3 sequence (DNA): TGCAGCGTGGGGAAGCGGGTGAGCACAGATACGCAGTATTTT.

This clone turned up a few times. The sample carries other DNA sequences with the same CDR3. The V call is TRBV28, the J call TRBJ1-2; possibly TRBD1 for D (5 bases). Trimming took off 6 bases at V and 8 bases at J, with 16 bases between the two ends. In germline, CDR1 is MDHEN, CDR2 SYDVKM. This CDR3 spans 13 amino acids. The chain's CDR3 is CASSTGRGEGYTF. For the CDR3, the DNA is TGTGCCAGCAGCACGGGGCGTGGGGAGGGCTACACCTTC.

This rearrangement joins TRBV19 to TRBJ1-1; 10 positions match TRBD1. The V gene end was trimmed by 5 bases and the J gene end by 1 base; junction bases not matched to a gene: 10. Germline CDR1 and CDR2: LNHDA and SQIVND (reference sequence). CDR3 length: 17 residues. CDR3 sequence: CASSPWTGGQQNTEAFF. CDR3 DNA: TGTGCCAGTAGTCCATGGACAGGGGGGCAACAGAACACTGAAGCTTTCTTT.

This chain connects TRBV5-4 to TRBJ2-5; perhaps TRBD1 as D (6 bases). Between the trimmed V and J ends, which lost 4 bases and 5 bases, there was a span of 18 bases. Germline CDR1 SGHNT, CDR2 YYREEE (reference sequence). CDR3 length equals 15 residues. The CDR3 region is CASSLGDTSAETQYF. CDR3 DNA: TGTGCCAGCAGCCTGGGGGACACATCCGCCGAGACCCAGTACTTC.

This chain connects TRBV30 to TRBJ2-2; 7 bases line up with TRBD2. Germline V CDR1 and CDR2: GTSNPN, SVGIG (reference sequence). CDR3 length: 15 residues. The V gene end was trimmed by 1 base and the J gene end by 1 base; junction bases not matched to a gene: 3. The CDR3, as DNA: TGTGCCTGGAGTGGCGGGAGAATGAACACCGGGGAGCTGTTTTTT. It specifies CAWSGGRMNTGELFF.

The chain couples TRBV15 to TRBJ1-4; D gene ambiguous. The CDR3 has 15 amino acids. Per the germline V gene, CDR1 is LNHNV and CDR2 is YYDKDF (reference sequence). V shed 0 bases and J shed 4 bases, with 9 bases lying between them. CDR3 residues: CATSRESRSNEKLFF. DNA of the CDR3: TGTGCCACCAGCAGAGAGAGCAGGAGTAATGAAAAACTGTTTTTT.

This rearrangement joins TRBV28 to TRBJ1-1; D gene ambiguous. Germline CDR1 is MDHEN and CDR2 is SYDVKM. V dropped 6 bases and J dropped 3 bases, with 11 bases sitting between them. This CDR3 has 13 amino acids. CDR3 sequence: CASSPDGYTEAFF. In nucleotides, the CDR3 is TGTGCCAGCAGCCCTGACGGGTACACTGAAGCTTTCTTT.

The chain combines TRBV5-1 with TRBJ2-1; 10 positions agree with TRBD2. J gave up 8 bases and V 0 bases, and 8 bases lay outside the gene matches. Germline V gene lookup returns CDR1 SGHRS and CDR2 YFSETQ. This CDR3 is built from 16 residues. CDR3 nucleotide sequence: TGCGCCAGCAGCTTGGGTCTAGCGGGAGCTCAAGATGAGCAGTTCTTC. It codes for CASSLGLAGAQDEQFF.

V gene TRBV28 combines with J gene TRBJ1-5, with D unresolved. Between the trimmed V and J ends, which lost 6 bases and 2 bases, there was a span of 14 bases. The CDR3 has 15 amino acids. CDR1 is MDHEN and CDR2 is SYDVKM in the germline V gene. CDR3 protein: CASSPKERGNQPQHF. CDR3 bases: TGTGCCAGCAGCCCTAAAGAGAGGGGCAATCAGCCCCAGCATTTT.

In this sample, this clone turned up once. J is TRBJ1-1 and V is TRBV30, with a weak D call TRBD1 (5 bases). The V end lost 0 bases, the J end lost 4 bases, and 15 bases lay between the germline ends. This CDR3 contains 15 residues. Germline V gene lookup returns CDR1 GTSNPN and CDR2 SVGIG (reference sequence). The CDR3 bases are TGTGCCTGGAGTGTGACGCAATGGGGCCCCACTGAAGCTTTCTTT. This codes for CAWSVTQWGPTEAFF.